What follows are 12 T cell receptor beta chains derived from one specimen sequenced in a study of STAT3 mutations in large granular lymphocyte leukemia. The antigens of these receptors remain unknown. Data came from immunoSEQ multiplex PCR; TCRdb stores just in-frame clones and leaves some out. The profile shows 3,000 to 4,000 clones, about 73% of them singletons. Study results and limitations: At least one immunodominant TCR beta clonotype appeared in every T-cell large granular lymphocyte leukemia patient.

Sample: peripheral blood mononuclear cells. These TCRs come from a man aged 55 to 70 with T-cell large granular lymphocyte leukemia. Some clones in this sample may be carry-over from other donors' samples.

The chain carries TRBV5-4 and TRBJ2-7, with a weak D call TRBD2 (6 bases). CDR1 SGHNT and CDR2 YYREEE come from the germline V gene (reference sequence). There are 15 residues in the CDR3. The V end was cut by 3 bases, the J end by 1 base, with 14 bases between. Here the CDR3 DNA reads TGTGCCAGCAGCTCATACACGGGACTGTCCTACGAGCAGTACTTC. This sequence encodes CASSSYTGLSYEQYF.

This chain connects TRBV6-5 to TRBJ2-7; no reliable D call. CDR3 length: 14 residues. Germline V gene lookup returns CDR1 MNHEY and CDR2 SVGAGI. V lost 2 bases to trimming and J lost 1 base, with 9 bases between them. CDR3 sequence: CASSYQGGSYEQYF. CDR3 DNA: TGTGCCAGCAGTTACCAAGGCGGATCCTACGAGCAGTACTTC.

V gene TRBV6-6 combines with J gene TRBJ2-3; D tentatively fits TRBD1 or TRBD2 (5 bases each). The ends were cut back, 7 bases at V and 3 bases at J, with 17 bases in the middle. CDR3 length: 15 residues. Germline CDR1 is MNHNY and CDR2 is SVGAGI (reference sequence). CDR3 coding DNA: TGTGCCAGCACCGACCGGGACCAGCCTACAGATACGCAGTATTTT. Translated, it gives CASTDRDQPTDTQYF.

The chain combines TRBV7-9 with TRBJ2-7; weak D call: TRBD1 (6 bases). The V end lost 2 bases, the J end lost 7 bases, and 18 bases lay between the germline ends. The CDR3 totals 15 residues. CDR1 is SEHNR, CDR2 FQNEAQ, per germline (reference sequence). For the CDR3, the DNA is TGTGCCAGCAGCTTAATTCGGGGCAGGGGAGATGAGCAGTACTTC. As protein: CASSLIRGRGDEQYF.

The gene calls are TRBV7-8 and TRBJ2-7; 12 bases match TRBD2. Trimming took 4 bases from V and 5 from J; bases not matched to a gene: 12. CDR1 and CDR2 from the germline V gene are SGHVS and FQNEAQ. CDR3 length: 17 amino acids. In DNA form, the CDR3 reads TGTGCCAGCAGCTCAAGGGCCCTAGCGGGAGGGCCTCACGAGCAGTACTTC. Its translation is CASSSRALAGGPHEQYF.

The chain carries TRBV7-2 and TRBJ2-7, with TRBD2 matching over 9 bases. This CDR3 contains 15 residues. Looked up from germline, CDR1 is SGHTA and CDR2 is FQGNSA. The trim removed 1 base at V and 4 bases at J, leaving 5 bases unmatched. The CDR3 coding sequence is TGTGCCAGCAGCTTAGTATCTAGCGGGGCATACGAGCAGTACTTC. Translation gives CASSLVSSGAYEQYF.

This chain links TRBV6-5 with TRBJ1-2; unclear D gene. Germline V CDR1 and CDR2: MNHEY, SVGAGI. Between the trimmed V and J ends, which lost 2 bases and 0 bases, there was a span of 10 bases. This CDR3 has 15 amino acids. CDR3 bases: TGTGCCAGCAGTTACAACTATCAAACTAACTATGGCTACACCTTC. Encoded protein: CASSYNYQTNYGYTF.

V and J are TRBV5-1 and TRBJ2-1; D is unclear. The V gene lost 5 bases and the J gene lost 9 bases, with 15 bases spanning the gap. This CDR3 has 13 residues. Germline V lookup: CDR1 SGHRS, CDR2 YFSETQ. In DNA form, the CDR3 reads TGCGCCAGCAGTCTTGGAGTCCTGTCTGAGCAGTTCTTC. This encodes CASSLGVLSEQFF.

The chain combines TRBV5-1 with TRBJ2-7; TRBD1 matches 9 bases. V lost 0 bases and J lost 1; bases outside the gene matches: 5. The CDR3 is made up of 16 amino acids. Germline V gene data show CDR1 as SGHRS and CDR2 as YFSETQ. In DNA, the CDR3 is TGCGCCAGCAGCTTGGAGCCGGGACAGGGTTCCTACGAGCAGTACTTC. Encoded protein: CASSLEPGQGSYEQYF.

The chain employs TRBV19 and TRBJ1-5; D remains ambiguous. The CDR3 spans 13 residues. V lost 4 bases and J lost 4, with 8 bases in between. The V gene's germline CDR1 is LNHDA and CDR2 SQIVND (reference sequence). In DNA, the CDR3 is TGTGCCAGTAGTACGCGGGAGAATCAGCCCCAGCATTTT. Its translation: CASSTRENQPQHF.

The genes are TRBV12-5 and TRBJ2-3; possible D gene TRBD2, 5 bases. In germline, CDR1 is LGHNT, CDR2 FRNRAP. This CDR3 contains 13 residues. V lost 2 bases and J lost 3, with 6 bases in between. The CDR3 reads CASGLRETDTQYF. CDR3 nucleotide sequence: TGTGCTAGTGGTTTGCGGGAAACAGATACGCAGTATTTT.

This clone was seen a few times. The chain has TRBV7-9 and TRBJ1-1, with 9 bases lining up with TRBD1. V lost 6 bases to trimming and J lost 1 base; unmatched junction nucleotides: 6. Per germline, CDR1 SEHNR and CDR2 FQNEAQ (reference sequence). CDR3 size: 15 residues. CDR3 amino acids: CASSRDRVGNTEAFF. CDR3 DNA sequence: TGTGCCAGCAGTCGGGACAGGGTGGGGAACACTGAAGCTTTCTTT.